Listed below are T cell receptor beta chains from one sample, sequenced in a study of T-cell memory formation after mild COVID-19. TCRdb redid the calling of the 5' RACE reads with MiXCR, one entry per CDR3 protein. The table includes roughly 580,000 distinct CDR3 sequences, 18% detected once. Sequenced input: PBMCs or a T cell subset sorted from them (not recorded which). Every receptor here comes from an adult woman who had mild COVID-19 (a few samples of this study predate the infection). Cell type and time point are not known. Both conserved end residues are part of each CDR3. The D gene is left open where the match is weak. Expanded clones are given a class, and other clones once, few, many or no size at all.

13 NA few TRBJ2-7 TRBV4-3 TGCGCCAGCAGCCAAGTCGTAAGCTACGAGCAGTACTTC CASSQVVSYEQYF
14 NA NA TRBJ1-5 TRBV30 TGTGCCTGTACATCGGGCGCCGGGAATTTCCCCCAGCATTTT CACTSGAGNFPQHF
16 TRBD2 few TRBJ2-5 TRBV7-2 TGTGCCAGCAGCTCCAGCGGGCTAGCGGGAGGAGTGACCCAGTACTTC CASSSSGLAGGVTQYF
17 NA NA TRBJ2-7 TRBV5-1 TGCGCCAGCAGCTTGGGGCAGGTGCGCCGTGCCTGGGACGAGCAGTACTTC CASSLGQVRRAWDEQYF
15 NA NA TRBJ1-1 TRBV18 TGTGCCAGCTCCCTTCAATTGGAGGCCTACACTGAAGCTTTCTTT CASSLQLEAYTEAFF
15 NA few TRBJ1-5 TRBV28 TGTGCCAGCAGTTTATTTCTGAGCGGCAATCAGCCCCAGCATTTT CASSLFLSGNQPQHF
15 TRBD1 few TRBJ2-2 TRBV20-1 TGCAGTGCTCAGGGGGCCGGGCGGAACACCGGGGAGCTGTTTTTT CSAQGAGRNTGELFF
17 NA NA TRBJ1-3 TRBV30 TGTGCCTGGAGTGTAGCTGGAGGGGGGGCCTCTGGAAACACCATATATTTT CAWSVAGGGASGNTIYF
17 TRBD2 NA TRBJ2-1 TRBV5-6 TGTGCCAGCAGCCTCTCGGCCGAACGGGAGCTAGCGGGTGAGCAGTTCTTC CASSLSAERELAGEQFF
15 NA few TRBJ2-3 TRBV4-1 TGCGCCAGCAGCCACCCCTTTACCGGTGCAGATACGCAGTATTTT CASSHPFTGADTQYF
16 NA few TRBJ2-2 TRBV7-2 TGTGCCAGCAGCTTAGGCCTGGGAGGACGCACCGGGGAGCTGTTTTTT CASSLGLGGRTGELFF
15 TRBD1 few TRBJ2-7 TRBV27 TGTGCCAGCAGTACTCCCGGGACAGGATCCTACGAGCAGTACTTC CASSTPGTGSYEQYF
14 TRBD1 many TRBJ1-1 TRBV12-3/TRBV12-4 TGTGCCAGCAGCTTAGCAGGGGGGAACACTGAAGCTTTCTTT CASSLAGGNTEAFF
11 NA NA TRBJ2-7 TRBV5-1 TGCGCCAACCCAGGCCCCTACGAGCAGTACTTC CANPGPYEQYF
14 NA NA TRBJ2-7 TRBV19 TGTGCCAGTAGCCACCCTGCGCGGGAAAACGAGCAGTACTTC CASSHPARENEQYF
13 NA many TRBJ2-5 TRBV9 TGTGCCAGCAGCGTAGAAGGTCAAGAGACCCAGTACTTC CASSVEGQETQYF
15 NA NA TRBJ1-1 TRBV6-2/TRBV6-3 TGTGCCAGCAGTTACTCGGGACTCCTGAACACTGAAGCTTTCTTT CASSYSGLLNTEAFF
19 TRBD2 NA TRBJ2-1 TRBV7-3 TGTGCCAGCAGCTCCCGCGAGAAGCCGGGACTAGCATTGTACAATGAGCAGTTCTTC CASSSREKPGLALYNEQFF
17 TRBD1 few TRBJ2-4 TRBV5-1 TGCGCCAGCAGCTTGGAAGGGGGCGGGTTAGCCAAAAACATTCAGTACTTC CASSLEGGGLAKNIQYF
15 NA NA TRBJ2-7 TRBV27 TGTGCCAGCAGTTTATCCGGGACCGTATTCTACGAGCAGTACTTC CASSLSGTVFYEQYF
16 NA many TRBJ2-1 TRBV5-4 TGTGCCAGCAGCTTGGCCGGCAGGGATTTAAACAATGAGCAGTTCTTC CASSLAGRDLNNEQFF
16 NA few TRBJ1-1 TRBV7-2 TGTGCCAGCAGCTTAGACACAGACACCTTCAACACTGAAGCTTTCTTT CASSLDTDTFNTEAFF
15 NA few TRBJ1-2 TRBV4-2 TGTGCCAGCAGCCAAGGAGGAGGGGGGGCGCTGGGCTACACCTTC CASSQGGGGALGYTF
13 NA many TRBJ1-1 TRBV12-3/TRBV12-4 TGTGCCAGCAGCTTCTCAGGTGGCACTGAAGCTTTCTTT CASSFSGGTEAFF
17 TRBD1 many TRBJ1-4 TRBV4-3 TGCGCCAGCAGCCGTGGACAGGGAACGAATAAGTATGAAAAACTGTTTTTT CASSRGQGTNKYEKLFF
15 TRBD2 few TRBJ2-5 TRBV9 TGTGCCAGCAGCGGGACTAGCGGGAGAGCAGAGACCCAGTACTTC CASSGTSGRAETQYF
16 TRBD2 NA TRBJ2-1 TRBV28 TGTGCCAGCAGTTTTAGTTCCCTAGCGGGAAGATATGAGCAGTTCTTC CASSFSSLAGRYEQFF
14 NA NA TRBJ2-6 TRBV24-1 TGTGCCACCAGTGCGGCTTTGGGGGCCAACGTCCTGACTTTC CATSAALGANVLTF
14 TRBD1 NA TRBJ1-2 TRBV5-1 TGCGCCAGCAGCACGGGACAGGGGACCTATGGCTACACCTTC CASSTGQGTYGYTF
12 NA NA TRBJ1-1 TRBV19 TGTGCCAGTAGTATTGAGGAGAGTGAAGCTTTCTTT CASSIEESEAFF
16 TRBD2 few TRBJ2-1 TRBV20-1 TGCAGTGCCCCGGGAGGGGGGGGCATTGTTCGCAATGAGCAGTTCTTC CSAPGGGGIVRNEQFF
14 TRBD2 few TRBJ2-7 TRBV12-3/TRBV12-4 TGTGCCAGCAGGGTAGCGGGAGAGATCTACGAGCAGTACTTC CASRVAGEIYEQYF
14 TRBD1 few TRBJ1-1 TRBV7-2 TGTGCCAGCAGCTCACAGGGGTATAGCACTGAAGCTTTCTTT CASSSQGYSTEAFF
16 TRBD2 NA TRBJ2-3 TRBV27 TGTGCCAGCAGTAACCTAGCGGGAGTGTCAACAGATACGCAGTATTTT CASSNLAGVSTDTQYF
15 NA few TRBJ2-7 TRBV6-2/TRBV6-3 TGTGCCAGCAGTTTGGGGGCAGGGGAAACCTACGAGCAGTACTTC CASSLGAGETYEQYF
14 TRBD2 NA TRBJ2-1 TRBV24-1 TGTGCCACCAGCGGGACTAGCGGGAGCTATGAGCAGTTCTTC CATSGTSGSYEQFF
14 TRBD1 few TRBJ1-1 TRBV19 TGTGCCAGTGTACAGGGGGCCCCGAGGACTGAAGCTTTCTTT CASVQGAPRTEAFF
14 TRBD1 NA TRBJ2-1 TRBV6-5 TGTGCCAGCAGTTACGAGACAGGGCCGAATGAGCAGTTCTTC CASSYETGPNEQFF
13 TRBD1 many TRBJ2-5 TRBV5-1 TGTGCCAGCAGCTTGGGACAGCAAGAGACCCAGTACTTC CASSLGQQETQYF
12 TRBD1 NA TRBJ1-1 TRBV24-1 TGTGCCACCAGTGATGTCGGGACAGCTGCTTTCTTT CATSDVGTAAFF
14 NA few TRBJ2-3 TRBV11-2 TGTGCCAGCAGCTTACAGCGGAACACAGATACGCAGTATTTT CASSLQRNTDTQYF
15 TRBD2 many TRBJ2-1 TRBV4-3 TGCGCCAGCAGCCCCGAGGGACTAGCTATCAATGAGCAGTTCTTC CASSPEGLAINEQFF
15 NA few TRBJ1-1 TRBV7-6 TGTGCCAGCAGCTTAATTTCGCCCGTGGACACTGAAGCTTTCTTT CASSLISPVDTEAFF
14 NA NA TRBJ2-7 TRBV5-1 TGCGCCAGCAGCTTGGAAGGGGCGCCTGTCGAGCAGTACTTC CASSLEGAPVEQYF
17 NA NA TRBJ2-5 TRBV12-3/TRBV12-4 TGTGCCAGCAGTTTGATATGGGTACGTGAAGAGGAGGAGACCCAGTACTTC CASSLIWVREEEETQYF